This T cell receptor (beta chain) was identified during a study of beta chain features in type 1 diabetes. Study-level points and caveats: TCRB CDR3 length was moderately but significantly reduced in all four CD4+ subsets of Type 1 diabetes patients. It was among patients, rather than healthy donors, that naive, central memory and Treg TCRB repertoires appeared more similar.

Note on this clone: What it binds is not known.

The entirety of the isolated RNA underwent reverse transcription, so expressed TCRB transcripts were sequenced. Measured with immunoSEQ multiplex PCR; TCRdb has only the in-frame clones, and not every one. The data contain over 100,000 clones, approximately 16% of them singletons. This receptor was identified in a man younger than 40 with type 1 diabetes. Material: central memory CD4+ T cells from blood.

CDR3 nucleotide sequence: TGCGCCAGCAGCCCTGGGACAGGGTCTAGGCAAGAGACCCAGTACTTC. Its translation: CASSPGTGSRQETQYF. J is TRBJ2-5 and V is TRBV4-3, with 9 bases identical to TRBD1. The V gene end was trimmed by 4 bases and the J gene end by 2 bases; junction bases not matched to a gene: 8. Germline V gene lookup returns CDR1 LGHNA and CDR2 YSLEER. The CDR3 totals 16 residues.